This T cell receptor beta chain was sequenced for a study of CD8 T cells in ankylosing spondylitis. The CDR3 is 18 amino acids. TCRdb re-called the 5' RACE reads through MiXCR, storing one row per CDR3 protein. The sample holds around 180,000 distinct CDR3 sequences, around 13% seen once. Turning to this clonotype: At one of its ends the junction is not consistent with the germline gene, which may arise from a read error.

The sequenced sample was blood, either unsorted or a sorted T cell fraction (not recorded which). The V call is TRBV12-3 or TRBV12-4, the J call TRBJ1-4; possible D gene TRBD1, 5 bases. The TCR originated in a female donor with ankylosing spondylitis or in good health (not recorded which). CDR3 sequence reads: CASCFSRPGGGVEEKLFF. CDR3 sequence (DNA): TGTGCCAGCTGTTTCAGTCGGCCAGGCGGGGGAGTGGAAGAAAAACTGTTTTTT.